This is a list of T cell receptor beta chains from one sample in a study of cytomegalovirus exposure and HLA in healthy donors. Here immunoSEQ multiplex PCR was the method, and the copy in TCRdb shows in-frame clones only, minus some. There are roughly 140,000 clones in the sample; around a tenth occur only once, and 1.5% to 2% lies in the top ten. Sequencing was performed on PBMCs. The origin of the receptors is a male donor in good health and CMV-seronegative. Both conserved end residues are part of each CDR3. The order of the fields is V gene, CDR3 length, J gene, D gene, clone size, CDR3 protein, CDR3 DNA. D genes are given only for firm matches. Only some rows state a clone size, as once, few, many or a class for expanded clones.

v_gene: TRBV5-1; len: 16; j_gene: TRBJ2-7; d_gene: TRBD1; abundance: few; CDR3aa: CASGQGAKSTGNEQYF; CDR3nt: TGCGCCAGCGGACAGGGGGCTAAATCCACGGGGAACGAGCAGTACTTC
v_gene: TRBV19; len: 16; j_gene: TRBJ2-1; d_gene: TRBD2; abundance: NA; CDR3aa: CASSTTSGGADNEQFF; CDR3nt: TGTGCCAGTAGTACGACTAGCGGGGGGGCGGACAATGAGCAGTTCTTC
v_gene: TRBV7-3; len: 13; j_gene: TRBJ1-1; d_gene: NA; abundance: NA; CDR3aa: CASSLKSGFEAFF; CDR3nt: TGTGCCAGCAGCTTAAAATCCGGTTTTGAAGCTTTCTTT
v_gene: TRBV4-2; len: 17; j_gene: TRBJ2-7; d_gene: TRBD2; abundance: NA; CDR3aa: CASSQPGGKLATYEQYF; CDR3nt: TGTGCCAGCAGCCAACCGGGGGGGAAGCTAGCGACCTACGAGCAGTACTTC
v_gene: TRBV28; len: 16; j_gene: TRBJ1-1; d_gene: TRBD1; abundance: NA; CDR3aa: CASSSWTGRMGTEAFF; CDR3nt: TGTGCCAGCAGTTCGTGGACAGGGCGGATGGGCACTGAAGCTTTCTTT
v_gene: TRBV5-1; len: 17; j_gene: TRBJ2-5; d_gene: TRBD2; abundance: once; CDR3aa: CASSSPPGLAVQETQYF; CDR3nt: TGCGCCAGCAGCTCTCCCCCGGGACTAGCGGTACAAGAGACCCAGTACTTC
v_gene: TRBV30; len: 15; j_gene: TRBJ1-1; d_gene: NA; abundance: few; CDR3aa: CAWSAPEGMNTEAFF; CDR3nt: TGTGCCTGGAGTGCCCCGGAGGGAATGAACACTGAAGCTTTCTTT
v_gene: TRBV4-3; len: 15; j_gene: TRBJ2-7; d_gene: NA; abundance: NA; CDR3aa: CASSQELRGTYEQYF; CDR3nt: TGCGCCAGCAGCCAAGAACTAAGGGGAACCTACGAGCAGTACTTC
v_gene: TRBV7-8; len: 14; j_gene: TRBJ1-1; d_gene: NA; abundance: NA; CDR3aa: CASSTTGMNTEAFF; CDR3nt: TGTGCCAGCAGCACAACAGGGATGAACACTGAAGCTTTCTTT
v_gene: TRBV15; len: 13; j_gene: TRBJ1-1; d_gene: NA; abundance: few; CDR3aa: CATSVQYSTEAFF; CDR3nt: TGTGCCACCAGCGTACAGTATTCCACTGAAGCTTTCTTT
v_gene: TRBV6-5; len: 13; j_gene: TRBJ1-5; d_gene: NA; abundance: few; CDR3aa: CASSGQLNQPQHF; CDR3nt: TGTGCCAGCAGTGGACAGCTTAATCAGCCCCAGCATTTT
v_gene: TRBV5-1; len: 13; j_gene: TRBJ1-1; d_gene: NA; abundance: NA; CDR3aa: CASSSAGVTEAFF; CDR3nt: TGCGCCAGCAGCTCGGCCGGGGTTACTGAAGCTTTCTTT
v_gene: TRBV2; len: 14; j_gene: TRBJ1-2; d_gene: NA; abundance: NA; CDR3aa: CASRWGEGGDGYTF; CDR3nt: TGTGCCAGCAGATGGGGGGAGGGCGGCGATGGCTACACCTTC
v_gene: TRBV6-1; len: 14; j_gene: TRBJ1-2; d_gene: NA; abundance: NA; CDR3aa: CASSELEGNYGYTF; CDR3nt: TGTGCCAGCAGTGAACTGGAGGGCAACTATGGCTACACCTTC